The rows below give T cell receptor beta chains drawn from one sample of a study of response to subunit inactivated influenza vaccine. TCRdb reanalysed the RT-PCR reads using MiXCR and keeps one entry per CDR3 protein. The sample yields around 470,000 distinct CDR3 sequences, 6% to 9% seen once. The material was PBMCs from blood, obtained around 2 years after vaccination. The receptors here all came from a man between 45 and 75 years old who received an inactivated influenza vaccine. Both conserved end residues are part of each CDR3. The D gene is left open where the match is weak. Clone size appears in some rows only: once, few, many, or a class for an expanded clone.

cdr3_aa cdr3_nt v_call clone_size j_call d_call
CSARDRQGSPLHF TGCAGTGCTAGAGACAGGCAGGGCTCACCCCTCCACTTT TRBV20-1 few TRBJ1-6 -
CASSRRGVQETQYF TGTGCCAGCAGCCGTCGGGGGGTCCAAGAGACCCAGTACTTC TRBV7-9 few TRBJ2-5 TRBD2
CASSPQVRGAGNEQFF TGCGCCAGCAGCCCCCAGGTGAGGGGAGCGGGGAATGAGCAGTTCTTC TRBV4-3 - TRBJ2-1 TRBD2
CASTALNEQFF TGTGCCAGTACGGCATTGAATGAGCAGTTCTTC TRBV7-9 many TRBJ2-1 -
CASSFEAGRTLFF TGTGCCAGCAGTTTTGAGGCCGGGAGGACTCTTTTCTTC TRBV12-3/TRBV12-4 - TRBJ2-1 TRBD2
CAIKQDGNTEAFF TGTGCCATCAAGCAGGATGGAAACACTGAAGCTTTCTTT TRBV10-3 - TRBJ1-1 -
CASSFASGGADTQYF TGTGCCAGCAGTTTTGCTAGCGGGGGGGCAGATACGCAGTATTTT TRBV6-5 many TRBJ2-3 TRBD2
CASSLAREGLQAFF TGTGCCAGCAGCTTAGCCAGGGAGGGACTTCAAGCTTTCTTT TRBV7-8 many TRBJ1-1 -
CSVDRLLRGGELNEQFF TGCAGCGTCGATCGCCTCCTCCGAGGGGGGGAACTGAATGAGCAGTTCTTC TRBV29-1 few TRBJ2-1 -
CASISSGSSYNEQFF TGTGCCAGCATCAGTAGCGGGAGCTCCTACAATGAGCAGTTCTTC TRBV28 many TRBJ2-1 TRBD2
CASSLRSSGSSAHTQYF TGTGCCAGCAGTTTAAGGTCTAGCGGGTCAAGCGCCCATACGCAGTATTTT TRBV27 - TRBJ2-3 TRBD2
CATSRGRGMNSPLHF TGTGCCACCAGCAGAGGCAGGGGCATGAATTCACCCCTCCACTTT TRBV15 - TRBJ1-6 -
CASSRTGEKPQHF TGTGCCAGCAGCCGGACAGGGGAGAAGCCCCAGCATTTT TRBV5-8 few TRBJ1-5 TRBD1
CSASDRDRGRQPQHF TGCAGTGCTAGCGATAGGGACAGGGGGCGCCAGCCCCAGCATTTT TRBV20-1 many TRBJ1-5 TRBD1
CSVGIGGLAGIGGSYNEQFF TGCAGCGTTGGAATTGGGGGACTAGCGGGAATTGGGGGGTCCTACAATGAGCAGTTCTTC TRBV29-1 - TRBJ2-1 TRBD2
CASSYNSGGYNEQFF TGTGCCAGCAGCTATAACAGCGGGGGCTACAATGAGCAGTTCTTC TRBV7-2 many TRBJ2-1 TRBD2
CASSLRGQLNSPLHF TGTGCCAGCAGTTTAAGGGGACAGTTAAATTCACCCCTCCACTTT TRBV28 - TRBJ1-6 TRBD1
CSVGKAGELFF TGCAGCGTTGGGAAGGCCGGGGAGCTGTTTTTT TRBV29-1 many TRBJ2-2 -
CSARAPRTGISSYEQYF TGCAGTGCTAGAGCGCCTCGGACAGGAATAAGCTCCTACGAGCAGTACTTC TRBV20-1 few TRBJ2-7 TRBD1
CASSQASGTKDNEQFF TGCGCCAGCAGCCAAGCTTCCGGGACTAAAGACAATGAGCAGTTCTTC TRBV4-3 many TRBJ2-1 TRBD2
CASSVGLAVAEQFF TGTGCCAGCAGCGTAGGACTAGCCGTCGCTGAGCAGTTCTTC TRBV7-6 few TRBJ2-1 TRBD2
CASSPPGRAQETQYF TGTGCCAGCTCACCACCGGGCAGGGCACAAGAGACCCAGTACTTC TRBV18 - TRBJ2-5 -
CASSQVYAHSGRSPSNTGELFF TGTGCCAGCAGCCAAGTCTACGCACATAGCGGGAGGTCCCCGTCCAACACCGGGGAGCTGTTTTTT TRBV3-1 - TRBJ2-2 TRBD2
CASSLAIDSSYEQYF TGTGCCAGCAGCTTAGCGATTGACAGCTCCTACGAGCAGTACTTC TRBV7-2 few TRBJ2-7 -
CASSARGITGELFF TGTGCCAGCAGCGCAAGAGGGATCACCGGGGAGCTGTTTTTT TRBV7-2 - TRBJ2-2 -
CASSPVSGNTIYF TGTGCCAGCAGTCCTGTCTCTGGAAACACCATATATTTT TRBV6-6 - TRBJ1-3 -
CASSQDAGFQPQHF TGCGCCAGCAGCCAAGATGCGGGTTTTCAGCCCCAGCATTTT TRBV4-3 many TRBJ1-5 -
CASTLGNTEAFF TGTGCCAGTACCTTGGGGAACACTGAAGCTTTCTTT TRBV12-3/TRBV12-4 many TRBJ1-1 -
CAIRTSGNNEQFF TGTGCCATCAGGACTAGCGGAAACAATGAGCAGTTCTTC TRBV10-3 few TRBJ2-1 TRBD2
CASSVGLANEQYF TGTGCCAGCAGCGTAGGACTAGCGAACGAGCAGTACTTC TRBV11-2 few TRBJ2-7 TRBD2
CASSLAAGTGGFNEQFF TGTGCCAGCAGTTTAGCGGCCGGGACAGGAGGTTTCAATGAGCAGTTCTTC TRBV12-3/TRBV12-4 - TRBJ2-1 TRBD1
CASSRAPGAVSSYNEQFF TGCGCCAGCAGCAGGGCCCCCGGGGCGGTAAGCTCCTACAATGAGCAGTTCTTC TRBV5-1 many TRBJ2-1 -
CASSQAPWEQYF TGTGCCAGCAGCCAGGCCCCGTGGGAGCAGTACTTC TRBV3-1 - TRBJ2-7 -
CASGYPGGLDGYTF TGTGCCAGCGGGTATCCCGGGGGGCTTGATGGCTACACCTTC TRBV6-1 few TRBJ1-2 -
CAWSETGYNEQFF TGTGCCTGGAGTGAGACAGGCTACAATGAGCAGTTCTTC TRBV30 many TRBJ2-1 -
CASSRGTGARNEQFF TGTGCCAGCAGCCGGGGGACAGGGGCTCGCAATGAGCAGTTCTTC TRBV7-2 - TRBJ2-1 TRBD1
CASSDGYYGYTF TGTGCCAGCAGCGACGGGTACTATGGCTACACCTTC TRBV12-3/TRBV12-4 many TRBJ1-2 -
CASSLGLAPSYEQYF TGTGCCAGCAGTTTAGGGCTAGCGCCCTCCTACGAGCAGTACTTC TRBV27 many TRBJ2-7 -
CASSPHPGTSGISLGGTQYF TGTGCCAGCAGTCCTCACCCCGGGACTAGCGGGATTTCTCTAGGAGGGACCCAGTACTTC TRBV28 few TRBJ2-5 TRBD2
CASSFEGLEQFF TGTGCCAGCAGTTTCGAGGGCTTAGAGCAGTTCTTC TRBV27 many TRBJ2-1 -
CASSEWGQDSGKRYEQYF TGTGCCAGCAGTGAATGGGGCCAGGATAGCGGGAAGCGCTACGAGCAGTACTTC TRBV25-1 - TRBJ2-7 TRBD2
CASSLAGGRSVLFF TGTGCCAGCAGTTTGGCGGGAGGCCGGTCGGTTCTGTTCTTC TRBV12-3/TRBV12-4 many TRBJ2-1 TRBD2